This T cell receptor (beta chain) was sequenced during a study of blood T cell repertoires in COVID-19. Study details: Samples representing acute and convalescent COVID-19 were sourced from the United States, Italy and Spain. PBMCs, B-cell-depleted T cells, or T cells provided the cDNA or gDNA that made up the material.

TCRdb's table, derived via immunoSEQ multiplex PCR, lists solely in-frame clones and lacks some. The sample yields about 180,000 clones, roughly nine tenths seen once. This CDR3 is built from 16 residues. Germline V CDR1 and CDR2: SGHNT, YYREEE (reference sequence). V dropped 3 bases and J dropped 2 bases, with 17 bases sitting between them. Sequences were obtained from peripheral blood. This receptor was obtained from a man in his late teens or twenties who had recovered from COVID-19. The V call is TRBV5-4, the J call TRBJ1-2; a weak D match, TRBD1 (6 bases). CDR3 coding DNA: TGTGCCAGCAGCTGGGGGGGTGGCCAGGGGAACTATGGCTACACCTTC. This gives the protein CASSWGGGQGNYGYTF.